This T cell receptor beta chain was observed in a study of Ad26.COV2.S vaccination and SARS-CoV-2 variants. Germline CDR1 and CDR2: PRHDT and FYEKMQ (reference sequence). The J segment lost 1 base and the V segment lost 4 bases, leaving 6 bases of the junction unmatched. This CDR3 comprises 15 residues. Repertoires were generated with immunoSEQ multiplex PCR, while TCRdb's copy carries only in-frame clones and drops some. The sample contains over 110,000 clones, 86% of which appear only once. This sample comprised peripheral blood, obtained after recovery from COVID-19. The chain couples TRBV13 to TRBJ1-1; TRBD1 aligns across 7 bases. This clonotype originated in a human donor who had recovered from COVID-19. The CDR3 sequence is CASSWAGTANTEAFF. The CDR3 coding sequence is TGTGCCAGCAGCTGGGCCGGGACAGCGAACACTGAAGCTTTCTTT.